A selection of T cell receptor beta chains follows, all from one sample in a study of T cell changes during pregnancy in multiple sclerosis. Sequenced by immunoSEQ multiplex PCR; TCRdb stores in-frame clones only, minus some. Of some 74,000 clones listed, around 90% are singletons. This sample comprised peripheral blood, obtained after pregnancy. These receptors came from a female donor in good health, enrolled as a control in a pregnancy study. CDR3s leave out the opening cysteine and the closing phenylalanine or tryptophan. D genes are given only for firm matches. Where a row states a size, it is once, few, many or the class of an expanded clone; other rows omit it.

cdr3_aa	clone_size	v_call	j_call	d_call
ASNGQGREKLF	NA	TRBV4-2	TRBJ1-4	NA
ASSSVVLNTEAF	NA	TRBV7-9	TRBJ1-1	NA
ASIGGGQSSNYGYT	NA	TRBV19	TRBJ1-2	TRBD1
ASSQDRIAGSSYEQY	medium-sized	TRBV4-2	TRBJ2-7	TRBD2
ASSPQTGLETQY	NA	TRBV7-9	TRBJ2-5	TRBD1
ASSRLQEGGGEQF	NA	TRBV5-1	TRBJ2-1	TRBD2
AGRGLTNEKLF	NA	TRBV7-8	TRBJ1-4	NA
ASSPLSRRGLSNQPQH	NA	TRBV10-2	TRBJ1-5	NA
ASNLDIPGAQY	NA	TRBV5-1	TRBJ2-5	NA
ASSLTGGTYTGELF	NA	TRBV7-2	TRBJ2-2	TRBD1
ASSPVPTGFGNQPQH	NA	TRBV4-1	TRBJ1-5	NA
ASSSSTGGETQY	NA	TRBV7-2	TRBJ2-5	NA
ATRQGDGYT	NA	TRBV23-1	TRBJ1-2	TRBD1
ASSPRSGTGREKLF	NA	TRBV18	TRBJ1-4	TRBD1
ASSFRPQRLLNIQY	NA	TRBV28	TRBJ2-4	NA
ASSFGSLYEQY	NA	TRBV19	TRBJ2-7	NA